The 27 T cell receptor beta chains in this list originate from one sample, sequenced in a study of cytomegalovirus exposure and HLA in healthy donors. The PCR had 60 Vbeta and 13 Jbeta primers. Profiled with immunoSEQ multiplex PCR; TCRdb holds only in-frame clones, not every one. The table has 100,000 or so clones, about 76% seen once; the top ten hold approximately 4.4%. The specimen sequenced was PBMCs. These receptors were taken from a woman aged 35 to 49 in good health and CMV-seronegative.

This clone was seen only a few times. The chain recombines TRBV2 with TRBJ2-7, with a weak D call TRBD2 (5 bases). CDR3 length equals 15 residues. The germline gives CDR1 SNHLY, CDR2 FYNNEI. V was cut by 6 bases and J by 2 bases, with 17 bases left in between. CDR3 sequence: CASREESPLPYEQYF. In nucleotides, the CDR3 is TGTGCCAGCAGGGAGGAGTCGCCACTCCCCTACGAGCAGTACTTC.

The rearrangement links TRBV6-6 to TRBJ2-3; D is unclear. V gave up 6 bases and J gave up 2 bases, with 18 bases separating them. This CDR3 has 16 residues. Germline CDR1 MNHNY, CDR2 SVGAGI (reference sequence). CDR3 residues: CASSPRLVKPTDTQYF. DNA of the CDR3: TGTGCCAGCAGCCCCAGGCTCGTGAAACCCACAGATACGCAGTATTTT.

The V call is TRBV11-2, the J call TRBJ2-1; 10 bases fit TRBD2. The CDR3 spans 15 residues. Per the germline V gene, CDR1 is SGHAT and CDR2 is FQNNGV. J lost 8 bases, V lost 2 bases, and 6 bases had no gene match. The CDR3 DNA reads as TGTGCCAGCAGCTTAATTAGCGGGGGGATGGATGAGCAGTTCTTC. It is translated as CASSLISGGMDEQFF.

This CDR3 reads CSGIRGTNEQYF. DNA for the CDR3: TGCAGCGGTATCAGGGGAACTAACGAGCAGTACTTC. V usage is TRBV29-1 and J usage is TRBJ2-7; tentatively, D is TRBD1 (6 bases). Germline V gene sequence: CDR1 SQVTM, CDR2 ANQGSEA. CDR3 length: 12 amino acids. V was clipped by 7 bases and J by 5 bases, with 15 bases between them.

The genes are TRBV9 and TRBJ2-3; tentative D call: TRBD2 (7 bases). The CDR3 has 17 residues. Looked up from germline, CDR1 is SGDLS and CDR2 is YYNGEE. The V end lost 0 bases, the J end lost 1 base, and 15 bases lay between the germline ends. CDR3 bases: TGTGCCAGCAGCGTAGGAGCGACGGGGGGCGGCACAGATACGCAGTATTTT. Its protein product is CASSVGATGGGTDTQYF.

The chain couples TRBV7-9 to TRBJ1-2; 7 bases agree with TRBD1. Germline V gives CDR1 SEHNR, CDR2 FQNEAQ (reference sequence). V lost 1 base and J lost 6; bases outside the gene matches: 5. The CDR3 covers 14 residues. The CDR3 sequence is CASSLGQGGDGYTF. The CDR3 nucleotides are TGTGCCAGCAGCTTAGGACAGGGTGGCGATGGCTACACCTTC.

This chain connects TRBV5-5 to TRBJ1-2; maybe TRBD1 (5 bases). Trimming removed 4 bases from V and 6 bases from J, with 16 bases in between. This CDR3 is built from 14 residues. Germline V gene data show CDR1 as SGHKS and CDR2 as YYEKEE (reference sequence). In DNA, the CDR3 is TGTGCCAGCAGCCTATTGTCCCAGGGTAATGGCTACACCTTC. This sequence encodes CASSLLSQGNGYTF.

This clone is a singleton in its sample. This chain connects TRBV11-3 to TRBJ2-1; 8 nucleotides agree with TRBD1. J gave up 9 bases and V 2 bases, and 6 bases lay outside the gene matches. Germline V gene lookup returns CDR1 SGHNT and CDR2 YENEEA. The length of the CDR3 is 14 residues. CDR3 DNA sequence: TGTGCCAGCAGCTTATCAACACAGGGGGTTGAGCAGTTCTTC. The encoded protein is CASSLSTQGVEQFF.

The gene calls are TRBV13 and TRBJ2-1; TRBD1 matches at 11 bases. V lost 6 bases, J lost 9 bases, and 10 bases stayed unmatched. The CDR3 totals 15 residues. The germline gives CDR1 PRHDT, CDR2 FYEKMQ (reference sequence). The CDR3: CASSSKGTGGGEQFF. In DNA form, the CDR3 reads TGTGCCAGCAGTTCCAAGGGGACAGGGGGGGGTGAGCAGTTCTTC.

The chain links TRBV7-2 to TRBJ2-5; 11 nucleotides match TRBD1. The CDR3 is 15 amino acids. The germline V gene encodes CDR1 SGHTA and CDR2 FQGNSA. Trimming removed 1 base from V and 2 bases from J; junction bases left unmatched: 0. The DNA of the CDR3 is TGTGCCAGCAGCTTAGGGGACAGGGGGCAAGAGACCCAGTACTTC. It specifies CASSLGDRGQETQYF. Based on the CDR3 plus reference TRBV7-2 and TRBJ2-5, the full variable domain is GAGVSQSPSNKVTEKGKDVELRCDPISGHTALYWYRQSLGQGLEFLIYFQGNSAPDKSGLPSDRFSAERTGGSVSTLTIQRTQQEDSAVYLCASSLGDRGQETQYFGPGTRLLVL.

The chain uses TRBV6-4 and TRBJ2-7; 9 positions match TRBD1. This CDR3 region has 13 residues. Germline V gene lookup returns CDR1 MRHNA and CDR2 SNTAGT. The V gene end was trimmed by 8 bases and the J gene end by 3 bases; junction bases not matched to a gene: 5. The CDR3 sequence: CASVRDRDYEQYF. In DNA, the CDR3 is TGTGCCAGCGTCCGGGACAGGGACTACGAGCAGTACTTC.

In this sample, this clone turned up once. The chain recombines TRBV2 with TRBJ1-5, with 7 bases aligning to TRBD1. CDR1 SNHLY and CDR2 FYNNEI come from the germline V gene. Unmatched junction bases numbered 7, after V lost 7 bases and J lost 7 bases. CDR3 size: 13 residues. CDR3 bases: TGTGCCAGCACGTATACAGGGGCCCAGCCCCAGCATTTT. This codes for CASTYTGAQPQHF.

CDR3 amino acids: CASSPIVGSGTDTQYF. The CDR3 DNA follows: TGTGCCAGCAGCCCAATCGTCGGTAGCGGGACAGATACGCAGTATTTT. The rearrangement uses TRBV9 and TRBJ2-3; TRBD2 aligns across 7 bases. The CDR3 totals 16 residues. Looked up from germline, CDR1 is SGDLS and CDR2 is YYNGEE. V gave up 4 bases and J gave up 3 bases; unmatched junction bases: 11.

The rearrangement joins TRBV5-8 to TRBJ2-3; D is perhaps TRBD2 (6 bases). This CDR3 is built from 15 residues. The germline V gene encodes CDR1 SGHTS and CDR2 YDEGEE. Trimming shortened V by 1 base and J by 2 bases, and 11 bases separated the two germline ends. The CDR3 reads CASSLFGGVTDTQYF. The CDR3 bases are TGTGCCAGCAGCTTGTTCGGAGGGGTCACAGATACGCAGTATTTT. The full variable domain, rest sourced from reference TRBV5-8 and TRBJ2-3, is EAGVTQSPTHLIKTRGQQATLRCSPISGHTSVYWYQQALGLGLQFLLWYDEGEERNRGNFPPRFSGRQFPNYSSELNVNALELEDSALYLCASSLFGGVTDTQYFGPGTRLTVL.

The J gene is TRBJ2-7, the V gene TRBV6-5; maybe TRBD2 (6 bases). The V end lost 6 bases, the J end lost 0 bases, and 15 bases lay between the germline ends. Germline V gives CDR1 MNHEY, CDR2 SVGAGI. CDR3 length equals 15 residues. CDR3 DNA sequence: TGTGCCAGCAGGTTAGGGACTGCCATCTCCTACGAGCAGTACTTC. It is translated as CASRLGTAISYEQYF.

The table lists this clone with a few counts. The chain has TRBV2 and TRBJ2-7, with 8 bases that match TRBD1. J gave up 9 bases and V 4 bases, and 2 bases lay outside the gene matches. This CDR3 has 11 amino acids. Germline values: CDR1 SNHLY, CDR2 FYNNEI. The CDR3 sequence: CASSGTGMQYF. DNA of the CDR3: TGTGCCAGCAGTGGGACAGGGATGCAGTACTTC.

J is TRBJ2-1 and V is TRBV7-9, with 7 positions matching TRBD2. Germline values: CDR1 SEHNR, CDR2 FQNEAQ (reference sequence). With 5 bases clipped from V and 4 bases from J, the junction kept 5 bases outside the gene matches. This CDR3 spans 14 amino acids. CDR3 coding DNA: TGTGCCAGCAGCACCGTGGGGGGGTACAATGAGCAGTTCTTC. Translation gives CASSTVGGYNEQFF.

The V call is TRBV5-4, the J call TRBJ2-6; maybe TRBD2 (6 bases). Germline loops: CDR1 SGHNT, CDR2 YYREEE (reference sequence). The V end lost 3 bases, the J end lost 2 bases, and 12 bases lay between the germline ends. The CDR3 runs 16 residues. The CDR3: CASSSAAGPGANVLTF. CDR3 DNA sequence: TGTGCCAGCAGCTCCGCCGCGGGGCCTGGGGCCAACGTCCTGACTTTC. The full variable domain, in which reference TRBV5-4 and TRBJ2-6 provide the parts outside the CDR3, is ETGVTQSPTHLIKTRGQQVTLRCSSQSGHNTVSWYQQALGQGPQFIFQYYREEENGRGNFPPRFSGLQFPNYSSELNVNALELDDSALYLCASSSAAGPGANVLTFGAGSRLTVL.

This clone was recorded only once. This sequence joins TRBV6-4 and TRBJ1-2; D is ambiguous. The CDR3 totals 14 residues. Germline-derived CDR1 and CDR2 are MRHNA and SNTAGT. The ends were cut back, 6 bases at V and 2 bases at J, with 13 bases in the middle. CDR3 sequence (DNA): TGTGCCAGCAGCCCCTCAAACGCGAACTATGGCTACACCTTC. Protein: CASSPSNANYGYTF.

This clone is a singleton in its sample. The chain uses TRBV5-6 and TRBJ2-1; weak D call: TRBD1 (6 bases). This CDR3 has 12 residues. V shed 5 bases and J shed 10 bases, with 13 bases lying between them. The germline gives CDR1 SGHDT, CDR2 YYEEEE. In DNA, the CDR3 is TGTGCCAGCAGAGTAGGACAGAGCGAGCAGTTCTTC. This sequence encodes CASRVGQSEQFF.

This clone appeared a few times. V and J are TRBV2 and TRBJ2-7; D is unresolved. Germline-derived CDR1 and CDR2 are SNHLY and FYNNEI. The CDR3 contains 12 residues. Trimming shortened V by 4 bases and J by 3 bases, and 7 bases separated the two germline ends. This CDR3 reads CASSVEFYEQYF. In nucleotides, the CDR3 is TGTGCCAGCAGTGTAGAGTTCTACGAGCAGTACTTC.

J is TRBJ2-5 and V is TRBV5-4, with 14 bases identical to TRBD2. The germline V gene encodes CDR1 SGHNT and CDR2 YYREEE (reference sequence). CDR3 length: 16 residues. V was pared by 4 bases and J by 4 bases, with 6 bases of the junction left unmatched. This CDR3 is CASSVRLAGGLETQYF. CDR3 coding DNA: TGTGCCAGCAGCGTCCGACTAGCGGGGGGGTTAGAGACCCAGTACTTC.

The rearrangement joins TRBV15 to TRBJ1-5; maybe TRBD1 (5 bases). This CDR3 contains 16 residues. V dropped 0 bases and J dropped 5 bases, with 14 bases sitting between them. Germline CDR1 LNHNV, CDR2 YYDKDF (reference sequence). The CDR3 DNA follows: TGTGCCACCAGCAGAGACATGCAGGGTTACGATCAGCCCCAGCATTTT. Protein: CATSRDMQGYDQPQHF.

A single count supports this clone. The rearrangement uses TRBV5-6 and TRBJ1-5; D might be TRBD1 (5 bases). CDR1 is SGHDT and CDR2 is YYEEEE in the germline V gene. The CDR3 loop spans 14 amino acids. Trimming pared 2 bases from V and 6 bases from J, leaving 12 bases between. The CDR3 nucleotides read TGTGCCAGCAGCTTTTTTACAGGCGGTCAGCCCCAGCATTTT. This sequence encodes CASSFFTGGQPQHF.

The chain carries TRBV6-6 and TRBJ2-1; TRBD2 matches at 9 bases. CDR1 and CDR2 from the germline V gene are MNHNY and SVGAGI (reference sequence). This CDR3 contains 15 residues. After removal of 11 bases from V and 4 bases from J, the junction contained 12 bases not matched to a gene. The CDR3 reads CACRDGLAKYNEQFF. The CDR3 nucleotides are TGTGCCTGTAGAGACGGACTAGCGAAATACAATGAGCAGTTCTTC.

The chain uses TRBV19 and TRBJ1-6; 9 bases match TRBD1. Losses at the gene ends were 9 bases for V and 10 bases for J; bases not matched to a gene: 10. This CDR3 is 14 amino acids long. The V gene's germline CDR1 is LNHDA and CDR2 SQIVND (reference sequence). The CDR3: CASRTGEGGSPLHF. The CDR3 coding sequence is TGTGCCAGCCGGACAGGGGAGGGTGGATCACCCCTCCACTTT.

V gene TRBV5-1 combines with J gene TRBJ1-1; D not certain. CDR3 length equals 16 residues. From germline, CDR1 is SGHRS and CDR2 YFSETQ. The ends were cut back, 5 bases at V and 0 bases at J, with 17 bases in the middle. Here the CDR3 reads CASSLNGGRVNTEAFF. In DNA form, the CDR3 reads TGCGCCAGCAGTTTAAACGGAGGGAGAGTGAACACTGAAGCTTTCTTT.